The sample holds a few counts of the clone carrying this T cell receptor beta chain. The antigen is unknown. PCR was performed using 60 Vbeta and 13 Jbeta primers. The protocol was immunoSEQ multiplex PCR, while the TCRdb copy is restricted to in-frame clones and leaves out a portion. Here the sample spans fewer than 200,000 clones, 80% being singletons. These data originate in a study of cytomegalovirus exposure and HLA in healthy donors. General study findings and limits: The sole available immune exposure information was CMV serostatus. Cytomegalovirus association was assigned to about 180 TCR beta chains. Among the sequence variants, a highly shared cluster was likely an artifact of sequencing. Productive rates of about 87% or about 30% were seen for most TCR beta V segments in an earlier analysis.

V was pared by 6 bases and J by 4 bases, with 12 bases between. CDR3 size: 14 residues. Looked up from germline, CDR1 is MNHNS and CDR2 is SASEGT. The chain uses TRBV6-1 and TRBJ1-4; D unclear. The sequenced sample consisted of PBMCs. This clonotype was sampled from a man younger than 40 in good health and CMV-seronegative. CDR3 sequence (DNA): TGTGCCAGCAGGGGCGTAGGAAGTAATGAAAAACTGTTTTTT. Amino acid sequence: CASRGVGSNEKLFF.